The 21 T cell receptor beta chains listed next were all sequenced from one sample in a study of T-cell memory formation after mild COVID-19. One entry per CDR3 protein results from TCRdb running MiXCR on the 5' RACE reads. The data show over 350,000 distinct CDR3 sequences, 16% seen once. The sequenced sample consisted of PBMCs or a T cell subset sorted from them (not recorded which). These receptors were collected from a man between 18 and 29 years old who had mild COVID-19 (a few samples of this study predate the infection). Cell type and time point are not known.

The rearrangement uses TRBV27 and TRBJ2-7, with 7 bases matching TRBD1. Germline CDR1 and CDR2: MNHEY and SMNVEV (reference sequence). The V gene end was trimmed by 8 bases and the J gene end by 5 bases; junction bases not matched to a gene: 9. CDR3 length equals 13 residues. This CDR3 reads CASGSWDSHEQYV. CDR3 coding DNA: TGTGCCAGCGGGTCTTGGGACAGTCACGAGCAGTACGTC.

The rearrangement joins TRBV25-1 to TRBJ2-3; D ambiguous. V lost 5 bases and J 2 bases, leaving 11 bases between the germline ends. The CDR3 is 14 residues long. Germline loops: CDR1 MGHDK, CDR2 SYGVNS. The CDR3 loop reads CASSFTVNTDTQYF. CDR3 sequence (DNA): TGTGCCAGCAGTTTTACGGTTAACACAGATACGCAGTATTTT.

The gene calls are TRBV7-9 and TRBJ1-3, with TRBD1 matching 11 bases. Germline CDR1 reads SEHNR; CDR2 reads FQNEAQ (reference sequence). The trim removed 5 bases at V and 8 bases at J, leaving 5 bases unmatched. The CDR3 spans 14 residues. The CDR3 here is CASSRTGGEYTIYF. Here the CDR3 DNA reads TGTGCCAGCAGCCGGACAGGGGGCGAATACACCATATATTTT.

The chain links TRBV20-1 to TRBJ2-1, with 13 bases identical to TRBD2. J lost 0 bases, V lost 2 bases, and 7 bases had no gene match. Looked up from germline, CDR1 is DFQATT and CDR2 is SNEGSKA (reference sequence). This CDR3 spans 18 amino acids. The CDR3 loop is CSARRWWTSGGSYNEQFF. Here the CDR3 DNA reads TGCAGTGCTAGACGCTGGTGGACTAGCGGGGGCTCCTACAATGAGCAGTTCTTC.

V usage is TRBV5-1 and J usage is TRBJ1-2; D is unclear. The CDR3 covers 16 residues. Per the germline V gene, CDR1 is SGHRS and CDR2 is YFSETQ. V was pared by 2 bases and J by 0 bases, with 14 bases between. The CDR3 region is CASSLDFGGANYGYTF. CDR3 DNA: TGCGCCAGCAGCTTAGACTTCGGAGGCGCTAACTATGGCTACACCTTC. Filled out from reference TRBV5-1 and TRBJ1-2, the complete variable domain reads KAGVTQTPRYLIKTRGQQVTLSCSPISGHRSVSWYQQTPGQGLQFLFEYFSETQRNKGNFPGRFSGRQFSNSRSEMNVSTLELGDSALYLCASSLDFGGANYGYTFGSGTRLTVV.

J is TRBJ2-5 and V is TRBV18, with D possibly matching TRBD1 (6 bases). The CDR3 runs to 14 residues. Germline V lookup: CDR1 KGHSH, CDR2 LQKENI. Trimming pared 3 bases from V and 3 bases from J, leaving 11 bases between. The CDR3 loop reads CASSPVPGEETQYF. The CDR3 DNA follows: TGTGCCAGCTCACCTGTTCCAGGGGAAGAGACCCAGTACTTC.

This clonotype came up a few times. The chain links TRBV10-3 to TRBJ1-1; no firm D call. V was clipped by 2 bases and J by 1 base, with 11 bases between them. Germline CDR1 is ENHRY and CDR2 is SYGVKD. CDR3 length equals 15 residues. CDR3 DNA sequence: TGTGCCATCAGTGAGCAAATCTACAAGAACACTGAAGCTTTCTTT. Its translation: CAISEQIYKNTEAFF.

The rearrangement links TRBV27 to TRBJ2-7; possible D gene TRBD2, 5 bases. The CDR3 loop spans 15 amino acids. V lost 5 bases and J 4 bases, leaving 18 bases between the germline ends. The V gene's germline CDR1 is MNHEY and CDR2 SMNVEV (reference sequence). CDR3 sequence: CASSPPRRAGYEQYF. The CDR3 DNA is TGTGCCAGCAGTCCGCCCCGACGGGCGGGTTACGAGCAGTACTTC.

V usage is TRBV5-1 and J usage is TRBJ2-1; TRBD1 matches 9 bases. The germline gives CDR1 SGHRS, CDR2 YFSETQ. Unmatched junction bases numbered 7, after V lost 4 bases and J lost 8 bases. This CDR3 has 14 amino acids. The CDR3: CASSVDRGSDEQFF. CDR3 nucleotides: TGCGCCAGCAGCGTTGACAGGGGGAGCGATGAGCAGTTCTTC. The full variable domain, rest sourced from reference TRBV5-1 and TRBJ2-1, is KAGVTQTPRYLIKTRGQQVTLSCSPISGHRSVSWYQQTPGQGLQFLFEYFSETQRNKGNFPGRFSGRQFSNSRSEMNVSTLELGDSALYLCASSVDRGSDEQFFGPGTRLTVL.

The chain carries TRBV15 and TRBJ2-7, with D possibly matching TRBD1 (5 bases). Germline CDR1 reads LNHNV; CDR2 reads YYDKDF (reference sequence). The V gene lost 6 bases and the J gene lost 4 bases, with 7 bases spanning the gap. The CDR3 length is 11 residues. This CDR3 is CATSRGYEQYF. Here the CDR3 DNA reads TGTGCCACCAGTAGGGGTTACGAGCAGTACTTC.

The chain is built from TRBV12-3 or TRBV12-4 and TRBJ2-7; 8 nucleotides match TRBD1. This CDR3 comprises 15 residues. The trim removed 5 bases at V and 1 base at J, leaving 7 bases unmatched. The CDR3 protein is CASSRRQGPSYEQYF. The DNA of the CDR3 is TGTGCCAGCAGTAGACGACAGGGGCCTTCCTACGAGCAGTACTTC.

This clonotype has more than one count but fewer than ten. The CDR3 region has the DNA TGTGCCAGCCGAGGACAGGGGAACTCCTACGAGCAGTACGTC. Its protein is CASRGQGNSYEQYV. The chain is built from TRBV28 and TRBJ2-7; 9 bases match TRBD1. The CDR3 has 14 residues. Germline V lookup: CDR1 MDHEN, CDR2 SYDVKM. V trimming: 8 bases; J trimming: 0 bases; junction bases outside the gene matches: 5.

The chain combines TRBV7-2 with TRBJ2-3; D may be TRBD2 (8 bases). The CDR3 spans 16 residues. Germline CDR1 is SGHTA and CDR2 is FQGNSA. Trimming cost V 7 bases and J 1 base, with 18 bases left between them. CDR3 in DNA: TGTGCCAGCACTGGGACAGCGGGGGTCCGCACAGATACGCAGTATTTT. Translation: CASTGTAGVRTDTQYF.

Many counts were recorded for this clonotype. The chain recombines TRBV11-2 with TRBJ2-1, with 14 bases matching TRBD2. Germline CDR1 and CDR2: SGHAT and FQNNGV. Trimming cost V 5 bases and J 7 bases; bases outside gene matches: 4. CDR3 length: 15 amino acids. The DNA of the CDR3 is TGTGCCAGCAGCCCCTGGACTAGCGGGGGGAATGAGCAGTTCTTC. This gives the protein CASSPWTSGGNEQFF.

This clonotype showed up many times. J is TRBJ2-7 and V is TRBV11-2, with no clear D. CDR3 length equals 13 residues. Trimming took 1 base from V and 4 from J, leaving 8 bases between them. Per the germline V gene, CDR1 is SGHAT and CDR2 is FQNNGV. The CDR3 nucleotides are TGTGCCAGCAGCTTAGTGTCAGAATACGAGCAGTACTTC. As protein: CASSLVSEYEQYF.

In nucleotides, the CDR3 is TGTGCCGTGGGTGGATCTGGCAATCAGCCCCAGCATTTT. This gives the protein CAVGGSGNQPQHF. The chain recombines TRBV10-3 with TRBJ1-5; D not resolved. Germline V gene sequence: CDR1 ENHRY, CDR2 SYGVKD. Between the trimmed V and J ends, which lost 11 bases and 2 bases, there was a span of 13 bases. CDR3 length: 13 residues.

The genes are TRBV4-1 and TRBJ2-7; 13 nucleotides line up with TRBD2. Per the germline V gene, CDR1 is MGHRA and CDR2 is YSYEKL. V shed 5 bases, J shed 3 bases, and the junction held 4 bases outside the gene matches. The CDR3 loop spans 15 amino acids. Here the CDR3 DNA reads TGCGCCAGCAGCGTGACTAGCGGGGGGTACTACGAGCAGTACTTC. Amino acid sequence: CASSVTSGGYYEQYF.

This clonotype was seen a few times. J is TRBJ1-2 and V is TRBV20-1; D is possibly TRBD1 (5 bases). V was clipped by 3 bases and J by 7 bases, with 15 bases between them. Germline V gives CDR1 DFQATT, CDR2 SNEGSKA (reference sequence). The CDR3 runs 13 residues. CDR3 sequence (DNA): TGCAGTGCTAGCCCAAGGGGTGTTGGTGGCTACACCTTC. Its protein is CSASPRGVGGYTF.

The gene calls are TRBV5-1 and TRBJ2-6; 8 bases are shared with TRBD1. The CDR3 loop spans 15 amino acids. In germline, CDR1 is SGHRS, CDR2 YFSETQ. J gave up 7 bases and V 4 bases, and 7 bases lay outside the gene matches. CDR3 sequence (DNA): TGCGCCAGCAGCACAGGACAGGGAATAGCCAACGTCCTGACTTTC. It translates to CASSTGQGIANVLTF.

The rearrangement uses TRBV6-2 or TRBV6-3 and TRBJ2-7; maybe TRBD1 (7 bases). CDR1 is MNHEY, CDR2 SVGEGT, per germline. The CDR3 consists of 14 residues. V was trimmed by 2 bases and J by 3 bases, leaving 11 bases between them. DNA for the CDR3: TGTGCCAGCAGTTACGCAGGGGGACTCTACGAGCAGTACTTC. It yields the protein CASSYAGGLYEQYF.

The chain links TRBV7-2 to TRBJ2-1; no firm D call. V lost 5 bases, J lost 9 bases, and 14 bases lay in between. The CDR3 runs 13 residues. CDR1 and CDR2 (germline): SGHTA, FQGNSA. The CDR3 DNA follows: TGTGCCAGCAGCCCCCGGGCCAAGGCTGAGCAGTTCTTC. Protein product: CASSPRAKAEQFF. Full variable domain (rest looked up from reference TRBV7-2 and TRBJ2-1): GAGVSQSPSNKVTEKGKDVELRCDPISGHTALYWYRQSLGQGLEFLIYFQGNSAPDKSGLPSDRFSAERTGGSVSTLTIQRTQQEDSAVYLCASSPRAKAEQFFGPGTRLTVL.